Presented here are 17 T cell receptor beta chains from one specimen sequenced in a study of OX40 agonist ivuxolimab in advanced cancers. The protocol was immunoSEQ multiplex PCR, while the TCRdb copy is restricted to in-frame clones and leaves out a portion. The repertoire holds tens of thousands of clones, with 77% as singletons. Specimen: CD4+ or CD8+ T cells sorted from blood, collected in a trial of the OX40 agonist ivuxolimab. The source of these receptors is an adult with an advanced solid tumor such as melanoma, head and neck, liver or kidney cancer.

In this sample, this clone turned up a few times. The chain recombines TRBV18 with TRBJ2-7; TRBD1 matches 7 bases. CDR3 length: 17 amino acids. CDR1 and CDR2 (germline): KGHSH, LQKENI. V lost 3 bases, J lost 1 base, and 12 bases stayed unmatched. The CDR3 here is CASSPQRGQRASYEQYF. The CDR3 DNA reads as TGTGCCAGCTCACCGCAACGGGGACAGAGGGCGTCCTACGAGCAGTACTTC.

This chain uses TRBV14 with TRBJ1-1; possible D gene TRBD1, 6 bases. CDR3 length: 15 amino acids. Trimming left V 4 bases short and J 4 bases short, with 16 bases between. Germline-derived CDR1 and CDR2 are SGHDN and FVKESK. The CDR3 coding sequence is TGTGCCAGCAGCCTTTATCCGGGGGCGGGCACTGAAGCTTTCTTT. It is translated as CASSLYPGAGTEAFF.

V is TRBV30 and J is TRBJ2-5; 9 positions agree with TRBD2. CDR3 length: 16 residues. The V and J ends lost 5 bases and 5 bases, in that order; junction bases with no gene match: 15. Germline-derived CDR1 and CDR2 are GTSNPN and SVGIG (reference sequence). The CDR3 reads CAWAGTSLPVRETQYF. CDR3 sequence (DNA): TGTGCCTGGGCCGGGACTAGCTTGCCTGTGAGGGAGACCCAGTACTTC. The variable domain in full, with the rest retrieved from reference TRBV30 and TRBJ2-5, is SQTIHQWPATLVQPVGSPLSLECTVEGTSNPNLYWYRQAAGRGLQLLFYSVGIGQISSEVPQNLSASRPQDRQFILSSKKLLLSDSGFYLCAWAGTSLPVRETQYFGPGTRLLVL.

This rearrangement joins TRBV9 to TRBJ2-3; 10 bases match TRBD1. CDR1 and CDR2 (germline): SGDLS, YYNGEE. This CDR3 is built from 16 residues. The trim removed 4 bases at V and 1 base at J, leaving 6 bases unmatched. The CDR3 here is CASSLAGQGGTDTQYF. In DNA, the CDR3 is TGTGCCAGCAGCCTAGCCGGACAGGGGGGCACAGATACGCAGTATTTT.

CDR3: CASRGQGTDTQYF. Here the CDR3 DNA reads TGTGCCAGCAGAGGACAGGGGACAGATACGCAGTATTTT. V gene TRBV6-5 combines with J gene TRBJ2-3; 9 nucleotides agree with TRBD1. Trimming at V came to 6 bases and at J to 3 bases, leaving 1 base not matched to a gene. Germline loops: CDR1 MNHEY, CDR2 SVGAGI. This CDR3 has 13 amino acids.

V gene TRBV5-1 combines with J gene TRBJ1-1; perhaps TRBD1 as D (5 bases). V dropped 4 bases and J dropped 0 bases, with 10 bases sitting between them. This CDR3 contains 14 residues. Germline CDR1 is SGHRS and CDR2 is YFSETQ. This CDR3 reads CASSLRGVNTEAFF. Written as DNA, the CDR3 is TGCGCCAGCAGCCTGAGAGGGGTGAACACTGAAGCTTTCTTT.

The J gene is TRBJ2-3, the V gene TRBV6-4, with 9 bases that match TRBD2. V was clipped by 4 bases and J by 2 bases; unmatched bases: 1. Per germline, CDR1 MRHNA and CDR2 SNTAGT. The CDR3 contains 14 residues. The CDR3 sequence: CASSAGLATDTQYF. CDR3 sequence (DNA): TGTGCCAGCAGTGCGGGACTAGCCACAGATACGCAGTATTTT.

The chain links TRBV11-2 to TRBJ1-1; the D gene is possibly TRBD1 (6 bases). The germline gives CDR1 SGHAT, CDR2 FQNNGV. CDR3 length: 17 residues. V was clipped by 5 bases and J by 1 base, with 20 bases between them. The CDR3 DNA sequence: TGTGCCAGCAGCCCTACCAGGGCGGGGGGCAGGAACACTGAAGCTTTCTTT. It yields the protein CASSPTRAGGRNTEAFF.

This sequence joins TRBV15 and TRBJ1-1; D unclear. This CDR3 comprises 15 residues. The V gene lost 1 base and the J gene lost 6 bases, with 15 bases spanning the gap. Germline V gene data show CDR1 as LNHNV and CDR2 as YYDKDF (reference sequence). The CDR3 here is CATSRGTWAASEAFF. The CDR3 region has the DNA TGTGCCACCAGCAGAGGGACTTGGGCCGCATCTGAAGCTTTCTTT. Combining the CDR3 with reference TRBV15 and TRBJ1-1 gives the whole variable domain DAMVIQNPRYQVTQFGKPVTLSCSQTLNHNVMYWYQQKSSQAPKLLFHYYDKDFNNEADTPDNFQSRRPNTSFCFLDIRSPGLGDTAMYLCATSRGTWAASEAFFGQGTRLTVV.

The chain carries TRBV6-1 and TRBJ1-4; D is unclear. Per the germline V gene, CDR1 is MNHNS and CDR2 is SASEGT. V was clipped by 4 bases and J by 5 bases, with 17 bases between them. The CDR3 spans 16 residues. CDR3 DNA sequence: TGTGCCAGCAGTGTACCGGCCGGGCCAAAGAATGAAAAACTGTTTTTT. This translates into CASSVPAGPKNEKLFF.

This clone appeared once. The CDR3 sequence is CASSLSTGSPQGNEQFF. The CDR3, as DNA: TGTGCCAGCAGCCTCTCGACCGGCTCACCTCAGGGCAATGAGCAGTTCTTC. The chain carries TRBV28 and TRBJ2-1; possibly TRBD1 for D (5 bases). The germline V and J ends were trimmed by 6 bases and 6 bases, with 24 bases remaining between them. Germline loops: CDR1 MDHEN, CDR2 SYDVKM. This CDR3 is built from 17 residues.

The chain combines TRBV20-1 with TRBJ1-2; no definite D call. Germline V gene lookup returns CDR1 DFQATT and CDR2 SNEGSKA (reference sequence). Trimming left V 7 bases short and J 5 bases short, with 5 bases between. This CDR3 is 9 amino acids long. This CDR3 reads CSVEYGYTF. The CDR3 bases are TGCAGTGTCGAGTATGGCTACACCTTC.

The chain links TRBV5-1 to TRBJ2-7; D possibly corresponds to TRBD1 (5 bases). The ends were cut back, 0 bases at V and 2 bases at J, with 6 bases in the middle. The CDR3 runs 13 residues. The germline gives CDR1 SGHRS, CDR2 YFSETQ. CDR3 in amino acids: CASSLAGPYEQYF. The CDR3 DNA follows: TGCGCCAGCAGCTTGGCAGGGCCCTACGAGCAGTACTTC.

This clone was observed a handful of times. The CDR3 nucleotides read TGTGCCACCCTTCGACACCTGAACACTGAAGCTTTCTTT. Translation: CATLRHLNTEAFF. This sequence joins TRBV6-6 and TRBJ1-1; no definite D call. CDR3 size: 13 residues. CDR1 is MNHNY, CDR2 SVGAGI, per germline (reference sequence). V dropped 10 bases and J dropped 0 bases, with 12 bases sitting between them.

This sequence joins TRBV4-1 and TRBJ1-1; D is undetermined. Trimming shortened V by 1 base and J by 5 bases, and 8 bases separated the two germline ends. CDR1 and CDR2 from the germline V gene are MGHRA and YSYEKL. The CDR3 consists of 13 residues. CDR3 protein: CASSQGAWTEAFF. CDR3 sequence (DNA): TGCGCCAGCAGCCAAGGGGCCTGGACTGAAGCTTTCTTT.

V usage is TRBV6-4 and J usage is TRBJ2-7, with 8 bases identical to TRBD2. The germline V gene encodes CDR1 MRHNA and CDR2 SNTAGT. Trimming cost V 0 bases and J 2 bases; bases outside gene matches: 9. The CDR3 has 17 amino acids. CDR3 loop: CASSDSIRRRGAYEQYF. The CDR3, as DNA: TGTGCCAGCAGTGACTCGATTAGGCGGCGGGGGGCCTACGAGCAGTACTTC.

The chain joins TRBV29-1 to TRBJ2-5, with 11 bases that match TRBD1. The V gene end was trimmed by 4 bases and the J gene end by 7 bases; junction bases not matched to a gene: 5. The length of the CDR3 is 13 residues. The germline V gene has CDR1 SQVTM and CDR2 ANQGSEA. For the CDR3, the DNA is TGCAGCGTTGGGACAGGGGGCCGGGGGACCCAGTACTTC. Translation: CSVGTGGRGTQYF.